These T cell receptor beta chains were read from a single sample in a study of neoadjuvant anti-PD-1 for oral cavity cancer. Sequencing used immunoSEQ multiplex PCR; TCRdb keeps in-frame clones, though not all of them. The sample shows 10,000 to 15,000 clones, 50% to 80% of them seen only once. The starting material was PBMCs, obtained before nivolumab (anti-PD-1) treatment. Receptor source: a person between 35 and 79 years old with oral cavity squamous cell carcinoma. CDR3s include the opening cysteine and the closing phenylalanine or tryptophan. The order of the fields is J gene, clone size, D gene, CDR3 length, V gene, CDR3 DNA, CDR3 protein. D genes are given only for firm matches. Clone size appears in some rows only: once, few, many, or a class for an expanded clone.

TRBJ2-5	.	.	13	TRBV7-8	TGTGCCAGCAGCTTAGCGCAACGGGAGACCCAGTACTTC	CASSLAQRETQYF
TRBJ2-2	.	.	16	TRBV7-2	TGTGCCAGCAGCTTAGGGTCCCTAGCGAACACCGGGGAGCTGTTTTTT	CASSLGSLANTGELFF
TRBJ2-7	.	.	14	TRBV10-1	TGCGCCAGCAGTGAGTCGACAGGAGTGTACGAGCAGTACTTC	CASSESTGVYEQYF
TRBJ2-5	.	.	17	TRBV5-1	TGCGCCAGCAGCTTGAGGGGCGACCCACTGCAAGGAGAGACCCAGTACTTC	CASSLRGDPLQGETQYF
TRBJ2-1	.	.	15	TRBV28	TGTGCCAGCAGTCCCTCTGGCGGGCGCTACAATGAGCAGTTCTTC	CASSPSGGRYNEQFF
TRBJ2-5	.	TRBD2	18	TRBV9	TGTGCCAGCAGCGCTGGGACTAGCGGGAGGGCCGCTCCAGAGACCCAGTACTTC	CASSAGTSGRAAPETQYF
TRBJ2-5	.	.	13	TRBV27	TGTGCCAGCAGTTTGGGAGTGGCAGAGACCCAGTACTTC	CASSLGVAETQYF
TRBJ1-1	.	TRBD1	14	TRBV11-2	TGTGCCAGCGGGCTCGACAGGGGTATCACTGAAGCTTTCTTT	CASGLDRGITEAFF
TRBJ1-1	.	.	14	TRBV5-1	TGCGCCAGCAGCTGGCAGGCAGGAAACACTGAAGCTTTCTTT	CASSWQAGNTEAFF
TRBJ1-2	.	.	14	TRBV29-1	TGCAGCGCCACCCTGGAGACTGGGGTTGGTGGCTACACCTTC	CSATLETGVGGYTF
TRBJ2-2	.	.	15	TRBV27	TGTGCCTCACGAAGGGCGGGGACTCTCACCGGGGAGCTGTTTTTT	CASRRAGTLTGELFF
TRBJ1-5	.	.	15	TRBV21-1	TGTGCCAGCAGCACAAGGACCTACGGCAATCAGCCCCAGCATTTT	CASSTRTYGNQPQHF
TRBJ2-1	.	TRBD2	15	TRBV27	TGTGCCAGCAGTTTCTTAGCGGGAGCCAGTAATGAGCAGTTCTTC	CASSFLAGASNEQFF
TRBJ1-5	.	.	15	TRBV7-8	TGTGCCAGCAGCTTAGACGGGACAAATAATCAGCCCCAGCATTTT	CASSLDGTNNQPQHF
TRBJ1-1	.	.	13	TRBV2	TGTGCCAGCAGTGGGGGGGAACGCACTGAAGCTTTCTTT	CASSGGERTEAFF
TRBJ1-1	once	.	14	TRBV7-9	TGTGCCAGCAGCTTAGCGGCGGGGAACACTGAAGCTTTCTTT	CASSLAAGNTEAFF
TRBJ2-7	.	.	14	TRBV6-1	TGTGCCAGCAGTGTAGGACAGACCCTCTACGAGCAGTACTTC	CASSVGQTLYEQYF
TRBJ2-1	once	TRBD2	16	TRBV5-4	TGTGCCAGCAGTTTAGCGGGGGCCCGCTCCTACAATGAGCAGTTCTTC	CASSLAGARSYNEQFF
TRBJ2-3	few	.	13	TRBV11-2	TGTGCCAGCAGCTTAGGGGACACAGATACGCAGTATTTT	CASSLGDTDTQYF
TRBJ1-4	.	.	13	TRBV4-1	TGCGCCAGCAGCCAAGATGAAACGGGAAAACTGTTTTTT	CASSQDETGKLFF
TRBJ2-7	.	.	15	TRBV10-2	TGCGCCAGCAGTGAGCTTGGAGGTAGCTCCTACGAGCAGTACTTC	CASSELGGSSYEQYF
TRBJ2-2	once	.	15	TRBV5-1	TGCGCCAGCAGCTTGGACTTCGCGAACACCGGGGAGCTGTTTTTT	CASSLDFANTGELFF
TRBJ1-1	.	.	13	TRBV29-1	TGCAGCGTTGATAGGGGTCGAGGGACTGAAGCTTTCTTT	CSVDRGRGTEAFF
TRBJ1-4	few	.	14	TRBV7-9	TGTGCCAGCAGCTTAGATCCCGAAATTGAAAAACTGTTTTTT	CASSLDPEIEKLFF
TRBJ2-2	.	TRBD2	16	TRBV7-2	TGTGCCAGCAGCTTGCTAAGCGGGGGGGCAACCGGGGAGCTGTTTTTT	CASSLLSGGATGELFF
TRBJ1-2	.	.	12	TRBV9	TGTGCCAGCAGCGGCGGGGTATACGGCTACACCTTC	CASSGGVYGYTF
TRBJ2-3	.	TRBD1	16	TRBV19	TGTGCCAGTAGTTCAAGACAGGGAGTAGCCACAGATACGCAGTATTTT	CASSSRQGVATDTQYF
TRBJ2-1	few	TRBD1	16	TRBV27	TGTGCCAGCAGTGAGCCGGGACAGGGACTTATGGATGAGCAGTTCTTC	CASSEPGQGLMDEQFF